This T cell receptor beta chain was retrieved from a study of T-cell reconstitution after alpha-beta-depleted transplantation in children. Unique molecular identifiers were incorporated into the prepared TCRbeta library. Each CDR3 protein gets one entry after TCRdb re-called the PCR reads with MiXCR. Altogether 500,000 to 600,000 distinct CDR3 sequences are present, around 18% being singletons, with the ten largest covering roughly 3.3%. V shed 4 bases and J 7 bases; nucleotides not matched to a gene: 12. This CDR3 comprises 15 residues. The V gene's germline CDR1 is MNHEY and CDR2 SMNVEV (reference sequence).

The sequencing used PBMCs from the stem cell graft donor, collected from the stem cell graft. This rearrangement joins TRBV27 to TRBJ2-7; 8 bases align to TRBD1. The clonotype originates from a human donor who donated a stem cell graft to a child with acute lymphoblastic leukemia. The CDR3, as DNA: TGTGCCAGCAGTTCCCCGGACAGGGTGGCTATGGAGCAGTACTTC. It codes for CASSSPDRVAMEQYF.